Listed here are 17 T cell receptor beta chains from one sample, sequenced in a study of pediatric ulcerative colitis. Rectal tissue came from one to two pinch biopsies taken at colonoscopy. Here immunoSEQ multiplex PCR was the method, and the copy in TCRdb shows in-frame clones only, minus some. The profile shows 20,000 to 30,000 clones, more than 65% of them singletons. The material sequenced was gut tissue. The receptors shown here come from a boy aged 10-17 years with severe ulcerative colitis.

This clone is a singleton in its sample. The CDR3: CASSATGVLAKNIQYF. The CDR3 nucleotides read TGTGCCAGCAGCGCGACAGGGGTACTAGCCAAAAACATTCAGTACTTC. V usage is TRBV7-6 and J usage is TRBJ2-4; 8 nucleotides line up with TRBD1. V shed 5 bases, J shed 0 bases, and the junction held 6 bases outside the gene matches. Germline V gene sequence: CDR1 SGHVS, CDR2 FNYEAQ. This CDR3 is built from 16 residues. Looking up the rest from reference TRBV7-6 and TRBJ2-4 gives the full variable domain: GAGVSQSPRYKVTKRGQDVALRCDPISGHVSLYWYRQALGQGPEFLTYFNYEAQQDKSGLPNDRFSAERPEGSISTLTIQRTEQRDSAMYRCASSATGVLAKNIQYFGAGTRLSVL.

This chain links TRBV5-1 with TRBJ2-7; D remains unclear. The CDR3 is made up of 12 amino acids. V lost 1 base and J lost 3, with 5 bases in between. CDR1 and CDR2 from the germline V gene are SGHRS and YFSETQ. The CDR3: CASSLKGYEQYF. DNA of the CDR3: TGCGCCAGCAGCTTGAAGGGCTACGAGCAGTACTTC.

The rearrangement joins TRBV30 to TRBJ1-1; D ambiguous. The V gene lost 4 bases and the J gene lost 8 bases, with 11 bases spanning the gap. CDR1 is GTSNPN and CDR2 is SVGIG in the germline V gene (reference sequence). This CDR3 contains 11 residues. The CDR3 DNA is TGTGCCTGGACTTGGCAGGCCGAAGCTTTCTTT. Translating it yields CAWTWQAEAFF. The full variable domain, completed using reference TRBV30 and TRBJ1-1, is SQTIHQWPATLVQPVGSPLSLECTVEGTSNPNLYWYRQAAGRGLQLLFYSVGIGQISSEVPQNLSASRPQDRQFILSSKKLLLSDSGFYLCAWTWQAEAFFGQGTRLTVV.

The gene calls are TRBV7-6 and TRBJ2-5; 8 positions match TRBD2. The CDR3 consists of 15 residues. The trim removed 0 bases at V and 2 bases at J, leaving 2 bases unmatched. The germline CDR1 and CDR2 sequences are SGHVS and FNYEAQ. CDR3 protein: CASSLAPSGQETQYF. CDR3 in DNA: TGTGCCAGCAGCTTAGCCCCTAGCGGGCAAGAGACCCAGTACTTC.

This clone has only one observation. The gene calls are TRBV11-3 and TRBJ2-6; possibly TRBD1 or TRBD2 for D (5 bases each). The CDR3 consists of 15 residues. The V gene lost 3 bases and the J gene lost 0 bases, with 6 bases spanning the gap. Germline assignment: CDR1 SGHNT and CDR2 YENEEA. CDR3 in amino acids: CASSLGVSGANVLTF. The CDR3 DNA reads as TGTGCCAGCAGCTTGGGGGTCTCTGGGGCCAACGTCCTGACTTTC.

The chain carries TRBV7-2 and TRBJ2-2, with D unresolved. Germline V gene sequence: CDR1 SGHTA, CDR2 FQGNSA. The CDR3 contains 14 residues. Trimming left V 3 bases short and J 0 bases short, with 5 bases between. CDR3 in DNA: TGTGCCAGCAGCTTTGTCACGAACACCGGGGAGCTGTTTTTT. Translation gives CASSFVTNTGELFF.

The genes are TRBV19 and TRBJ2-7; D not resolved. The germline V gene has CDR1 LNHDA and CDR2 SQIVND (reference sequence). Between the trimmed V and J ends, which lost 4 bases and 6 bases, there was a span of 10 bases. The CDR3 length is 12 residues. CDR3 sequence (DNA): TGTGCCAGTAGTACGAAGGGTGCCGAGCAGTACTTC. Its translation: CASSTKGAEQYF.

The CDR3 sequence is CASSPAGEWDRGQNYGYTF. The CDR3 DNA sequence: TGTGCCAGCAGCCCGGCTGGGGAGTGGGACAGGGGGCAGAACTATGGCTACACCTTC. The chain employs TRBV7-9 and TRBJ1-2; 12 bases agree with TRBD1. The V gene end was trimmed by 5 bases and the J gene end by 2 bases; junction bases not matched to a gene: 15. Germline loops: CDR1 SEHNR, CDR2 FQNEAQ (reference sequence). The CDR3 totals 19 residues.

The V call is TRBV2, the J call TRBJ2-7; D may be TRBD2 (6 bases). CDR1 and CDR2 (germline): SNHLY, FYNNEI. V gave up 5 bases and J gave up 4 bases, with 15 bases separating them. This CDR3 contains 14 residues. CDR3 DNA sequence: TGTGCCAGCAGTCAGAAGGGACTGGGGTACGAGCAGTACTTC. Translating gives CASSQKGLGYEQYF.

The chain has TRBV6-6 and TRBJ1-4; D might be TRBD1 (6 bases). The CDR3 runs to 15 residues. Germline V gene sequence: CDR1 MNHNY, CDR2 SVGAGI (reference sequence). V was shortened by 5 bases and J by 8 bases, with 18 bases between the two germline ends. The CDR3 sequence is CASSAQGGEQEKLFF. DNA for the CDR3: TGTGCCAGCAGTGCACAGGGTGGAGAGCAAGAAAAACTGTTTTTT.

This clone ranks as medium-sized. J is TRBJ1-5 and V is TRBV10-2; TRBD1 aligns across 8 bases. V was clipped by 3 bases and J by 7 bases; unmatched bases: 8. CDR1 WSHSY and CDR2 SAAADI come from the germline V gene. The CDR3 is made up of 15 amino acids. Here the CDR3 reads CASSDPRTGLQPQHF. The CDR3 DNA is TGCGCCAGCAGTGACCCAAGGACAGGGTTACAGCCCCAGCATTTT.

The rearrangement links TRBV5-1 to TRBJ1-4, with D unresolved. The CDR3 is 12 residues long. Germline CDR1 SGHRS, CDR2 YFSETQ. Trimming left V 4 bases short and J 7 bases short, with 8 bases between. The CDR3 here is CASSAVGEKLFF. The CDR3 bases are TGCGCCAGCAGCGCTGTGGGTGAAAAACTGTTTTTT.

This chain connects TRBV9 to TRBJ1-1; TRBD1 might be the D (6 bases). The CDR3 runs to 11 residues. Germline V gene sequence: CDR1 SGDLS, CDR2 YYNGEE. The V end was cut by 4 bases, the J end by 9 bases, with 10 bases between. The CDR3 loop is CASSLRGKAFF. CDR3 coding DNA: TGTGCCAGCAGCCTAAGGGGGAAAGCTTTCTTT.

The chain links TRBV7-2 to TRBJ2-3; TRBD2 is a possible D gene (6 bases). The germline V gene encodes CDR1 SGHTA and CDR2 FQGNSA. The length of the CDR3 is 15 residues. V shed 3 bases and J shed 2 bases, with 12 bases lying between them. Here the CDR3 DNA reads TGTGCCAGCAGCTTTGCGGGACTCCCCACAGATACGCAGTATTTT. Encoded protein: CASSFAGLPTDTQYF.

J is TRBJ2-2 and V is TRBV5-1; 7 nucleotides agree with TRBD1. Germline V CDR1 and CDR2: SGHRS, YFSETQ. The J segment lost 5 bases and the V segment lost 5 bases, leaving 6 bases of the junction unmatched. CDR3 length: 14 residues. The CDR3 region is CASSFQQGTGELFF. The CDR3 DNA sequence: TGCGCCAGCAGTTTCCAACAGGGGACCGGGGAGCTGTTTTTT.

CDR3 sequence: CASSFLGGLDTGELFF. In DNA form, the CDR3 reads TGTGCCAGCAGTTTCCTGGGAGGATTGGACACCGGGGAGCTGTTTTTT. V gene TRBV2 combines with J gene TRBJ2-2; perhaps TRBD2 as D (6 bases). V was clipped by 5 bases and J by 3 bases, with 16 bases between them. The CDR3 extends over 16 amino acids. Germline V gene sequence: CDR1 SNHLY, CDR2 FYNNEI.

V and J are TRBV15 and TRBJ2-7, with D hard to call. This CDR3 comprises 13 residues. Trimming left V 5 bases short and J 4 bases short, with 12 bases between. In germline, CDR1 is LNHNV, CDR2 YYDKDF (reference sequence). CDR3 DNA sequence: TGTGCCACCAGCGTCATGCGTGGGTACGAGCAGTACTTC. Residues: CATSVMRGYEQYF.